The 18 T cell receptor beta chains reported below all come from one sample, sequenced in a study of blood T cell repertoires in COVID-19. Sequenced by immunoSEQ multiplex PCR; TCRdb stores in-frame clones only, minus some. Seen here are 300,000 to 400,000 clones, over 75% observed once, and the top ten hold under 5%. Sample: peripheral blood. The origin of the receptors is a woman between 50 and 59 years old with active or convalescent COVID-19.

This chain connects TRBV10-2 to TRBJ2-2, with D maybe TRBD1 (6 bases). The germline CDR1 and CDR2 sequences are WSHSY and SAAADI. CDR3 size: 14 residues. V was trimmed by 6 bases and J by 0 bases, leaving 8 bases between them. In DNA form, the CDR3 reads TGCGCCAGCAGAACAGGGTCGAACACCGGGGAGCTGTTTTTT. This codes for CASRTGSNTGELFF.

This chain uses TRBV30 with TRBJ1-4, with 8 bases fitting TRBD1. CDR1 is GTSNPN, CDR2 SVGIG, per germline (reference sequence). The CDR3 is made up of 12 amino acids. With 7 bases clipped from V and 7 bases from J, the junction kept 5 bases outside the gene matches. CDR3 nucleotides: TGTGCCTTAGGACAGGGTGGTGAAAAACTGTTTTTT. Amino acids: CALGQGGEKLFF. The variable domain in full, completed from reference TRBV30 and TRBJ1-4, reads SQTIHQWPATLVQPVGSPLSLECTVEGTSNPNLYWYRQAAGRGLQLLFYSVGIGQISSEVPQNLSASRPQDRQFILSSKKLLLSDSGFYLCALGQGGEKLFFGSGTQLSVL.

The V and J genes are TRBV30 and TRBJ2-1; no clear D gene. Trimming pared 5 bases from V and 5 bases from J, leaving 7 bases between. This CDR3 region has 11 residues. CDR1 GTSNPN and CDR2 SVGIG come from the germline V gene (reference sequence). CDR3 sequence reads: CAWGANNEQFF. The CDR3 DNA sequence: TGTGCCTGGGGCGCTAACAATGAGCAGTTCTTC.

The rearrangement uses TRBV18 and TRBJ1-1; TRBD1 matches at 7 bases. The CDR3 sequence is 17 residues long. Trimming took 3 bases from V and 1 from J; bases not matched to a gene: 11. CDR1 and CDR2 from the germline V gene are KGHSH and LQKENI. CDR3 loop: CASSPGTAFMGNTEAFF. The CDR3 DNA is TGTGCCAGCTCACCCGGGACAGCCTTCATGGGGAACACTGAAGCTTTCTTT.

The chain combines TRBV5-4 with TRBJ1-2; D gene ambiguous. The CDR3 extends over 15 amino acids. CDR1 is SGHNT, CDR2 YYREEE, per germline (reference sequence). Trimming stripped 0 bases from V and 6 bases from J, with 15 bases between. The CDR3: CASSLGEWNSHGYTF. In DNA form, the CDR3 reads TGTGCCAGCAGCTTGGGAGAATGGAACAGCCATGGCTACACCTTC.

The CDR3 reads CASSLAGSTDTQYF. Written as DNA, the CDR3 is TGTGCCAGCAGCTTGGCGGGGAGCACAGATACGCAGTATTTT. This chain links TRBV7-3 with TRBJ2-3; TRBD2 is a possible D gene (6 bases). This CDR3 spans 14 amino acids. Deletions cut 3 bases from V and 0 bases from J, with 7 bases between. Per the germline V gene, CDR1 is SGHTA and CDR2 is FQGTGA.

As regards this clone: The sample contains more than one DNA sequence encoding this CDR3. V gene TRBV5-1 combines with J gene TRBJ2-7; D is unresolved. Germline V gene data show CDR1 as SGHRS and CDR2 as YFSETQ. The CDR3 has 13 amino acids. V lost 0 bases to trimming and J lost 6 bases, with 10 bases between them. In nucleotides, the CDR3 is TGCGCCAGCAGCTTGGCGGGTCGGAGCGAGCAGTACTTC. Its protein is CASSLAGRSEQYF.

The gene calls are TRBV6-2 or TRBV6-3 and TRBJ2-5, with 10 bases aligning to TRBD1. Germline-derived CDR1 and CDR2 are MNHEY and SVGEGT. The junction had 8 bases not matched to a gene; V was cut back by 2 bases and J by 2 bases. The CDR3 length is 17 residues. The CDR3 region has the DNA TGTGCCAGCAGTTACAGGCTAACGGACAGGGGGCAAGAGACCCAGTACTTC. It yields the protein CASSYRLTDRGQETQYF.

The chain has TRBV9 and TRBJ1-1, with 9 bases aligning to TRBD1. CDR3 length equals 13 residues. Germline CDR1 and CDR2: SGDLS and YYNGEE. Trimming cost V 7 bases and J 4 bases; bases outside gene matches: 5. CDR3 nucleotide sequence: TGTGCCAGCGTGGGACAGGGTGGCACTGAAGCTTTCTTT. It encodes CASVGQGGTEAFF.

The chain combines TRBV4-1 with TRBJ1-2; the D gene is possibly TRBD1 (5 bases). The CDR3 sequence is 13 residues long. With 3 bases removed from V and 7 bases from J, the gap between germline ends came to 12 bases. Per germline, CDR1 MGHRA and CDR2 YSYEKL. CDR3: CASSQTDFTGYTF. Written as DNA, the CDR3 is TGCGCCAGCAGCCAGACAGATTTCACTGGCTACACCTTC.

CDR3 coding DNA: TGTGCCAGTAGTATAGGGCCACCTAATTCACCCCTCCACTTT. This encodes CASSIGPPNSPLHF. The rearrangement joins TRBV19 to TRBJ1-6; the D is unclear. Germline values: CDR1 LNHDA, CDR2 SQIVND (reference sequence). This CDR3 has 14 residues. The V end was cut by 1 base, the J end by 6 bases, with 7 bases between.

The V call is TRBV11-2, the J call TRBJ1-2, with D possibly being TRBD1 (5 bases). The germline V gene encodes CDR1 SGHAT and CDR2 FQNNGV. CDR3 length equals 13 residues. V was trimmed by 3 bases and J by 4 bases, leaving 9 bases between them. CDR3 sequence (DNA): TGTGCCAGCAGCTTGGGACTTACCTATGGCTACACCTTC. Residues: CASSLGLTYGYTF.

The chain employs TRBV3-1 (or the pseudogene TRBV3-2) and TRBJ1-2; TRBD1 agrees at 7 bases. V gave up 0 bases and J gave up 7 bases; unmatched junction bases: 14. The CDR3 totals 17 residues. Germline V gene sequence: CDR1 LGHDT, CDR2 YNNKEL (reference sequence). The CDR3 here is CASSQDLRQGSLGGYTF. The DNA of the CDR3 is TGTGCCAGCAGCCAAGACCTTAGACAGGGTTCATTGGGTGGCTACACCTTC.

The rearrangement links TRBV11-2 to TRBJ2-1; possible D gene TRBD2, 5 bases. This CDR3 has 14 residues. The V and J ends lost 3 bases and 3 bases respectively, with 9 bases between them. From germline, CDR1 is SGHAT and CDR2 FQNNGV. This chain's CDR3 is CASSFEGFYNEQFF. The CDR3 DNA reads as TGTGCCAGCAGCTTTGAGGGATTCTACAATGAGCAGTTCTTC.

V gene TRBV7-8 combines with J gene TRBJ1-2; no firm D call. CDR1 and CDR2 from the germline V gene are SGHVS and FQNEAQ. This CDR3 contains 11 residues. Trimming shortened V by 5 bases and J by 8 bases, and 9 bases separated the two germline ends. CDR3 in amino acids: CASSPRFGYTF. In DNA form, the CDR3 reads TGTGCCAGCAGCCCACGGTTCGGCTACACCTTC.

This sequence joins TRBV28 and TRBJ2-1, with 9 nucleotides matching TRBD1. Germline V gives CDR1 MDHEN, CDR2 SYDVKM. The V gene end was trimmed by 6 bases and the J gene end by 1 base; junction bases not matched to a gene: 16. The CDR3 extends over 19 amino acids. In nucleotides, the CDR3 is TGTGCCAGCAGATCATCCTCGGGACAGGGAATGAGGTCCTACAATGAGCAGTTCTTC. This sequence encodes CASRSSSGQGMRSYNEQFF.

The V call is TRBV6-5, the J call TRBJ1-5, with D uncertain. The CDR3 runs 13 residues. Germline V CDR1 and CDR2: MNHEY, SVGAGI. Trimming removed 6 bases from V and 3 bases from J, with 9 bases in between. The CDR3 region is CASRGGNNQPQHF. Written as DNA, the CDR3 is TGTGCCAGCAGGGGAGGAAACAATCAGCCCCAGCATTTT.

The CDR3 sequence is CASSESGNTIYF. Here the CDR3 DNA reads TGTGCCAGCAGTGAGTCTGGAAACACCATATATTTT. This rearrangement joins TRBV6-6 to TRBJ1-3; D unresolved. CDR3 size: 12 residues. CDR1 MNHNY and CDR2 SVGAGI come from the germline V gene (reference sequence). V lost 5 bases and J 1 base, leaving 3 bases between the germline ends.